The 32 T cell receptor beta chains presented below share a single source sample, sequenced in a study of control samples from healthy donors and cancer patients (dated by TCRdb to between 2020 and 2021). The library was obtained by the immunoSEQ multiplex PCR assay. This immuneACCESS table, as held by TCRdb, lists in-frame sequences with V and J called but not all clones. Of the missing ones, under half trace to an unresolved V gene in checked studies; the others have no known cause. In all, the sample holds 150,000 to 200,000 clones, and approximately 86% of those were seen once. Jointly, the top ten make up roughly 5.3% of the sample. Sequenced material: blood. These receptors all come from a woman aged 25 to 39 in good health.

J is TRBJ1-6 and V is TRBV6-5; D is unclear. Per the germline V gene, CDR1 is MNHEY and CDR2 is SVGAGI. The CDR3 has 15 amino acids. Trimming shortened V by 4 bases and J by 10 bases, and 17 bases separated the two germline ends. CDR3: CASSSSIGPGSPLHF. CDR3 bases: TGTGCCAGCAGTTCTTCAATCGGACCGGGCTCACCCCTCCACTTT.

This sequence joins TRBV19 and TRBJ1-4; D is unclear. Trimming shortened V by 2 bases and J by 8 bases, and 9 bases separated the two germline ends. Germline CDR1 LNHDA, CDR2 SQIVND (reference sequence). CDR3 length: 13 residues. The CDR3 loop is CASSIRSPEKLFF. The CDR3 DNA reads TGTGCCAGTAGTATAAGGAGCCCCGAAAAACTGTTTTTT.

The chain combines TRBV5-1 with TRBJ2-1; D is perhaps TRBD2 (7 bases). CDR1 is SGHRS, CDR2 YFSETQ, per germline. V lost 0 bases and J lost 4, with 11 bases in between. This CDR3 spans 15 amino acids. Here the CDR3 DNA reads TGCGCCAGCAGCTTGGGCGGGGGCCTTTACAATGAGCAGTTCTTC. Translating it yields CASSLGGGLYNEQFF.

The chain uses TRBV29-1 and TRBJ1-5; tentatively, D is TRBD1 (6 bases). The germline gives CDR1 SQVTM, CDR2 ANQGSEA. The CDR3 covers 12 residues. Trimming took off 4 bases at V and 5 bases at J, with 9 bases between the two ends. DNA of the CDR3: TGCAGCGTTGCAGGGGAAGATCAGCCCCAGCATTTT. Amino acids: CSVAGEDQPQHF. Combining the CDR3 with reference TRBV29-1 and TRBJ1-5 gives the whole variable domain SAVISQKPSRDICQRGTSLTIQCQVDSQVTMMFWYRQQPGQSLTLIATANQGSEATYESGFVIDKFPISRPNLTFSTLTVSNMSPEDSSIYLCSVAGEDQPQHFGDGTRLSIL.

This clone was observed a few times. The gene calls are TRBV7-9 and TRBJ2-7, with 9 bases identical to TRBD1. CDR1 is SEHNR and CDR2 is FQNEAQ in the germline V gene (reference sequence). V lost 5 bases to trimming and J lost 1 base; unmatched junction nucleotides: 6. The CDR3 is 15 amino acids. CDR3 sequence: CASSTGQGLSYEQYF. CDR3 DNA: TGTGCCAGCAGCACGGGACAGGGCTTATCCTACGAGCAGTACTTC.

This rearrangement joins TRBV20-1 to TRBJ1-1; D not certain. The V and J ends lost 3 bases and 10 bases respectively, with 12 bases between them. Germline loops: CDR1 DFQATT, CDR2 SNEGSKA (reference sequence). The CDR3 loop spans 11 amino acids. The CDR3 sequence: CSASASGLAFF. For the CDR3, the DNA is TGCAGTGCTAGTGCCTCCGGTTTAGCTTTCTTT.

V usage is TRBV10-1 and J usage is TRBJ2-7; 9 bases match TRBD1. V lost 6 bases, J lost 9 bases, and 3 bases stayed unmatched. CDR3 length equals 11 residues. Per germline, CDR1 WNHNN and CDR2 SYGVQD (reference sequence). Here the CDR3 reads CASSQGQGQYV. The CDR3 bases are TGCGCCAGCAGCCAGGGACAGGGGCAGTACGTC.

The rearrangement uses TRBV6-1 and TRBJ1-3; no definite D call. The germline V and J ends were trimmed by 1 base and 4 bases, with 11 bases remaining between them. The CDR3 covers 15 residues. Germline CDR1 reads MNHNS; CDR2 reads SASEGT. The CDR3 spells CASSEVGRRGNTIYF. CDR3 coding DNA: TGTGCCAGCAGTGAAGTAGGGAGGCGGGGAAACACCATATATTTT.

The J gene is TRBJ2-3, the V gene TRBV7-9; 13 bases align to TRBD2. The germline V gene encodes CDR1 SEHNR and CDR2 FQNEAQ (reference sequence). This CDR3 region has 16 residues. The junction had 9 bases not matched to a gene; V was cut back by 6 bases and J by 6 bases. The CDR3 sequence is CASRDTSGRAGDTQYF. The CDR3 region has the DNA TGTGCCAGCAGGGACACTAGCGGGAGGGCAGGGGATACGCAGTATTTT.

This chain joins TRBV10-3 and TRBJ2-5; possible D gene TRBD2, 6 bases. The CDR3 has 13 amino acids. V lost 4 bases to trimming and J lost 7 bases, with 13 bases between them. CDR1 and CDR2 from the germline V gene are ENHRY and SYGVKD. The CDR3 reads CAISGMGGGTQYF. The CDR3 DNA reads TGTGCCATCAGTGGAATGGGAGGCGGGACCCAGTACTTC.

The chain has TRBV19 and TRBJ1-5; perhaps TRBD1 as D (5 bases). The CDR3 contains 14 residues. Between the trimmed V and J ends, which lost 3 bases and 1 base, there was a span of 7 bases. CDR1 and CDR2 from the germline V gene are LNHDA and SQIVND (reference sequence). CDR3 nucleotides: TGTGCCAGTAGTATCCAGGGAAGCAATCAGCCCCAGCATTTT. It translates to CASSIQGSNQPQHF.

The chain has TRBV9 and TRBJ2-7, with 11 bases identical to TRBD2. The V gene's germline CDR1 is SGDLS and CDR2 YYNGEE. J was trimmed by 3 bases and V by 4 bases; bases with no gene match: 6. This CDR3 region has 15 residues. The CDR3 DNA reads TGTGCCAGCAGCCCTATGACTAGCGGGGACTACGAGCAGTACTTC. It specifies CASSPMTSGDYEQYF.

The chain carries TRBV7-9 and TRBJ1-6; D gene ambiguous. V dropped 2 bases and J dropped 0 bases, with 5 bases sitting between them. In germline, CDR1 is SEHNR, CDR2 FQNEAQ (reference sequence). This CDR3 has 15 amino acids. The CDR3 bases are TGTGCCAGCAGCTTAACCCTCTCCTATAATTCACCCCTCCACTTT. It yields the protein CASSLTLSYNSPLHF.

The chain has TRBV27 and TRBJ1-1, with D maybe TRBD1 (5 bases). V dropped 6 bases and J dropped 3 bases, with 11 bases sitting between them. CDR1 is MNHEY and CDR2 is SMNVEV in the germline V gene (reference sequence). The CDR3 spans 13 residues. This CDR3 reads CASRGRGDTEAFF. In nucleotides, the CDR3 is TGTGCCAGCAGGGGACGGGGGGACACTGAAGCTTTCTTT.

V gene TRBV7-9 combines with J gene TRBJ2-7; 9 bases are a match to TRBD1. V gave up 1 base and J gave up 4 bases; unmatched junction bases: 5. The CDR3 totals 15 residues. CDR1 and CDR2 from the germline V gene are SEHNR and FQNEAQ (reference sequence). The CDR3 spells CASSLGTGAGYEQYF. The CDR3, as DNA: TGTGCCAGCAGCTTAGGGACAGGGGCCGGGTACGAGCAGTACTTC.

This clone was detected once. The chain couples TRBV5-1 to TRBJ1-2, with D hard to call. V was pared by 4 bases and J by 8 bases, with 12 bases between. Per the germline V gene, CDR1 is SGHRS and CDR2 is YFSETQ. The CDR3 loop spans 12 amino acids. The CDR3 DNA is TGCGCCAGCAGCCCCGAGAGACGCGGCTACACCTTC. This codes for CASSPERRGYTF.

The chain links TRBV2 to TRBJ2-1; 10 nucleotides line up with TRBD2. The CDR3 is made up of 14 amino acids. Germline-derived CDR1 and CDR2 are SNHLY and FYNNEI. The V gene end was trimmed by 2 bases and the J gene end by 9 bases; junction bases not matched to a gene: 4. CDR3 loop: CASSERLAGAEQFF. The CDR3 DNA reads as TGTGCCAGCAGTGAACGTCTAGCGGGAGCTGAGCAGTTCTTC.

The chain joins TRBV6-4 to TRBJ2-7; D is undetermined. V was clipped by 3 bases and J by 2 bases, with 5 bases between them. This CDR3 is 12 amino acids long. Germline V lookup: CDR1 MRHNA, CDR2 SNTAGT. The CDR3 sequence: CASSESPYEQYV. CDR3 bases: TGTGCCAGCAGTGAGAGTCCCTACGAGCAGTACGTC.

The V call is TRBV6-1, the J call TRBJ1-5; D gene uncertain. Germline V CDR1 and CDR2: MNHNS, SASEGT. Trimming pared 3 bases from V and 6 bases from J, leaving 6 bases between. The CDR3 spans 12 residues. CDR3 protein: CASSDISQPQHF. CDR3 DNA: TGTGCCAGCAGTGATATTAGTCAGCCCCAGCATTTT.

For the CDR3, the DNA is TGTGCCACCAGTGAGTTCACTGACACAGATACGCAGTATTTT. It yields the protein CATSEFTDTDTQYF. The chain employs TRBV24-1 and TRBJ2-3; D not certain. The CDR3 sequence is 14 residues long. Germline V lookup: CDR1 KGHDR, CDR2 SFDVKD. V shed 4 bases and J shed 2 bases, with 9 bases lying between them.

The chain recombines TRBV24-1 with TRBJ1-5; D ambiguous. CDR3 length: 17 residues. Germline lookup yields CDR1 KGHDR and CDR2 SFDVKD. Trimming cost V 3 bases and J 2 bases, with 16 bases left between them. CDR3 in amino acids: CATSDPGGGSGNQPQHF. CDR3 nucleotide sequence: TGTGCCACCAGTGATCCAGGAGGCGGTTCCGGCAATCAGCCCCAGCATTTT.

This chain joins TRBV11-2 and TRBJ2-5, with D possibly matching TRBD2 (6 bases). Trimming took 0 bases from V and 4 from J, leaving 12 bases between them. Germline assignment: CDR1 SGHAT and CDR2 FQNNGV. The CDR3 extends over 15 amino acids. CDR3: CASSLELTSRETQYF. In DNA form, the CDR3 reads TGTGCCAGCAGCTTAGAACTAACTAGCCGAGAGACCCAGTACTTC.

The V gene is TRBV29-1, the J gene TRBJ1-2, with D maybe TRBD1 (6 bases). Per germline, CDR1 SQVTM and CDR2 ANQGSEA. The CDR3 sequence is 12 residues long. V lost 6 bases to trimming and J lost 8 bases, with 16 bases between them. The CDR3: CSVLAGARGYTF. The CDR3 DNA is TGCAGCGTGCTGGCAGGGGCGCGGGGCTACACCTTC.

This sequence joins TRBV24-1 and TRBJ1-5; 7 nucleotides agree with TRBD1. Trimming cost V 9 bases and J 1 base; bases outside gene matches: 5. The CDR3 has 14 residues. The V gene's germline CDR1 is KGHDR and CDR2 SFDVKD. CDR3 sequence: CATCPRGSNQPQHF. DNA of the CDR3: TGTGCCACCTGCCCCAGGGGGAGCAATCAGCCCCAGCATTTT.

The chain carries TRBV7-9 and TRBJ1-5; a possible D gene is TRBD1 (5 bases). V lost 5 bases and J 0 bases, leaving 11 bases between the germline ends. CDR3 length: 15 amino acids. CDR1 and CDR2 from the germline V gene are SEHNR and FQNEAQ (reference sequence). The CDR3: CASSPGTDSNQPQHF. The CDR3 bases are TGTGCCAGCAGCCCCGGGACGGATAGCAATCAGCCCCAGCATTTT.

The chain joins TRBV6-4 to TRBJ2-3; the match to TRBD2 covers 9 bases. The V segment lost 5 bases and the J segment 5 bases; nucleotides outside the gene matches: 11. The CDR3 runs 16 residues. Germline values: CDR1 MRHNA, CDR2 SNTAGT. CDR3 nucleotides: TGTGCCAGCAGTAGGAAGGCGGGGGGGCCGTTAGATACGCAGTATTTT. It specifies CASSRKAGGPLDTQYF.

The gene calls are TRBV27 and TRBJ2-3; possibly TRBD2 for D (6 bases). Germline CDR1 reads MNHEY; CDR2 reads SMNVEV (reference sequence). Between the trimmed V and J ends, which lost 3 bases and 1 base, there was a span of 20 bases. The CDR3 consists of 18 residues. The CDR3 nucleotides read TGTGCCAGCAGTTTCCTGAATTCAGGGACGGGAGGCACAGATACGCAGTATTTT. Translation gives CASSFLNSGTGGTDTQYF.

This rearrangement joins TRBV3-1 (or the pseudogene TRBV3-2) to TRBJ1-1; weak D call: TRBD1 (5 bases). Trimming stripped 4 bases from V and 5 bases from J, with 17 bases between. Germline V gene data show CDR1 as LGHDT and CDR2 as YNNKEL (reference sequence). CDR3 length: 15 residues. Here the CDR3 reads CASSPRGGWRTEAFF. CDR3 bases: TGTGCCAGCAGCCCCCGCGGGGGGTGGCGGACTGAAGCTTTCTTT.

This clone appeared a few times. This chain links TRBV2 with TRBJ1-2; TRBD1 matches at 10 bases. The CDR3 is 15 amino acids. V was clipped by 3 bases and J by 7 bases; unmatched bases: 8. Germline-derived CDR1 and CDR2 are SNHLY and FYNNEI. CDR3 coding DNA: TGTGCCAGCAGTGATGGGTCGGGACAGGGGTTTGGCTACACCTTC. It specifies CASSDGSGQGFGYTF.

This clone was seen once. The chain recombines TRBV28 with TRBJ1-3; D may be TRBD1 (5 bases). Trimming shortened V by 7 bases and J by 2 bases, and 12 bases separated the two germline ends. The germline V gene has CDR1 MDHEN and CDR2 SYDVKM. This CDR3 has 14 amino acids. The CDR3 nucleotides read TGTGCCAGCACCCCAGCGGGGGCTGGAAACACCATATATTTT. Translating it yields CASTPAGAGNTIYF.

The rearrangement uses TRBV13 and TRBJ2-2; 8 bases match TRBD1. With V trimmed by 4 bases and J by 8 bases, 9 bases remained unmatched. From germline, CDR1 is PRHDT and CDR2 FYEKMQ (reference sequence). This CDR3 region has 15 residues. This chain's CDR3 is CASSWRTGSLGELFF. The DNA of the CDR3 is TGTGCCAGCAGCTGGAGGACAGGGTCTTTGGGGGAGCTGTTTTTT.

The chain joins TRBV28 to TRBJ1-5; D is undetermined. There are 13 residues in the CDR3. CDR1 MDHEN and CDR2 SYDVKM come from the germline V gene. Trimming took off 2 bases at V and 10 bases at J, with 12 bases between the two ends. CDR3 bases: TGTGCCAGCAGTTTAGAGGGATCGTCACCCCAGCATTTT. This encodes CASSLEGSSPQHF.